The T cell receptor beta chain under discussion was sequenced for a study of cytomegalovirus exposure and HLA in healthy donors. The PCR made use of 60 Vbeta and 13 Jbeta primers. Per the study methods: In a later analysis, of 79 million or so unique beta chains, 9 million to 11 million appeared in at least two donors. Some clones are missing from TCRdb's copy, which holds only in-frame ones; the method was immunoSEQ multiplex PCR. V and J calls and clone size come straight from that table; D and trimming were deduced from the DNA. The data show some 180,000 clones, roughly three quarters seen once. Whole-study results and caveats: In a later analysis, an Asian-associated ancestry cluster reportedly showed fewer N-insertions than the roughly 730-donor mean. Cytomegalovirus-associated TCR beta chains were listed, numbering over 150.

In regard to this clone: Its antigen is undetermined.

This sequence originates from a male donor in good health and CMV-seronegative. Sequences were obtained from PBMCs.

CDR3: CATRSRMDKMNTEAFF. CDR3 sequence (DNA): TGCGCCACCCGATCAAGGATGGACAAAATGAACACTGAAGCTTTCTTT. The J gene is TRBJ1-1, the V gene TRBV4-1; D is perhaps TRBD1 (5 bases). Germline CDR1 is MGHRA and CDR2 is YSYEKL. The V gene lost 10 bases and the J gene lost 0 bases, with 21 bases spanning the gap. This CDR3 comprises 16 residues.